The 24 T cell receptor beta chains below all came from one sample that was sequenced in a study of blood T cell repertoires in COVID-19. Repertoires were generated with immunoSEQ multiplex PCR, while TCRdb's copy carries only in-frame clones and drops some. Here the sample spans 200,000 to 250,000 clones, roughly 90% being singletons. Sample: peripheral blood. Receptor source: a man aged 70 or older with acute or convalescent COVID-19.

The gene calls are TRBV7-9 and TRBJ2-7; D is possibly TRBD1 (6 bases). V shed 5 bases and J shed 1 base, with 12 bases lying between them. CDR3 length equals 14 residues. Germline assignment: CDR1 SEHNR and CDR2 FQNEAQ (reference sequence). The CDR3 region is CASSPGAISYEQYF. The CDR3 DNA is TGTGCCAGCAGCCCAGGGGCAATATCCTACGAGCAGTACTTC.

CDR3 protein: CAISARGWYGYTF. CDR3 nucleotides: TGTGCCATCAGTGCCAGGGGGTGGTATGGCTACACCTTC. The chain carries TRBV10-3 and TRBJ1-2; 7 bases fit TRBD1. This CDR3 is 13 amino acids long. The V segment lost 4 bases and the J segment 5 bases; nucleotides outside the gene matches: 4. Germline CDR1 and CDR2: ENHRY and SYGVKD.

This rearrangement joins TRBV11-2 to TRBJ2-7; D remains unclear. Germline V gene sequence: CDR1 SGHAT, CDR2 FQNNGV. This CDR3 comprises 12 residues. V was cut by 1 base and J by 7 bases, with 8 bases left in between. The CDR3 loop reads CASSLGFGEQYF. The CDR3 DNA follows: TGTGCCAGCAGCTTAGGCTTCGGGGAGCAGTACTTC.

The CDR3 DNA reads as TGTGCCAGCAGCTTGAGCGGGATATACACCGGGGAGCTGTTTTTT. It codes for CASSLSGIYTGELFF. The genes are TRBV5-6 and TRBJ2-2; 7 nucleotides match TRBD2. Looked up from germline, CDR1 is SGHDT and CDR2 is YYEEEE. This CDR3 has 15 amino acids. Germline trimming cut 1 base from V and 3 bases from J; bases unmatched to any gene: 3.

The rearrangement joins TRBV23-1 to TRBJ1-1; unclear D gene. TRBV23-1 counts as an open reading frame of uncertain function. CDR3 length: 13 residues. V was pared by 3 bases and J by 0 bases, with 5 bases between. The CDR3 DNA reads TGCGCCAGCAGTCAGGCAATGAACACTGAAGCTTTCTTT. It specifies CASSQAMNTEAFF.

Comments on this clone: The junction differs from germline at one of its ends, possibly a read error. The rearrangement uses TRBV27 and TRBJ2-7; TRBD2 matches at 8 bases. CDR1 and CDR2 from the germline V gene are MNHEY and SMNVEV (reference sequence). The CDR3 runs to 14 residues. Here the CDR3 reads CASREAGVSHEQYF. The CDR3 DNA follows: TGTGCCAGCAGAGAAGCGGGAGTCTCCCACGAGCAGTACTTC.

This chain links TRBV5-1 with TRBJ1-4; 7 bases are a match to TRBD1. With 4 bases clipped from V and 7 bases from J, the junction kept 1 base outside the gene matches. CDR3 length equals 12 residues. Germline CDR1 and CDR2: SGHRS and YFSETQ. CDR3 bases: TGCGCCAGCAGCAACAGGGGTGAAAAACTGTTTTTT. It encodes CASSNRGEKLFF.

The chain joins TRBV28 to TRBJ1-1; the match to TRBD1 covers 9 bases. V lost 5 bases, J lost 7 bases, and 23 bases stayed unmatched. The germline CDR1 and CDR2 sequences are MDHEN and SYDVKM. This CDR3 contains 19 residues. The CDR3 nucleotides read TGTGCCAGCAGTCCTCCAACGCATTATACCCGCGGGACAGGGAGTGAAGCTTTCTTT. Its translation: CASSPPTHYTRGTGSEAFF.

This chain links TRBV5-4 with TRBJ2-1, with D possibly matching TRBD1 (5 bases). The CDR3 has 14 residues. From germline, CDR1 is SGHNT and CDR2 YYREEE (reference sequence). Trimming removed 4 bases from V and 8 bases from J, with 16 bases in between. CDR3: CASSPDTAIYEQFF. DNA for the CDR3: TGTGCCAGCAGCCCGGACACGGCAATTTATGAGCAGTTCTTC.

The CDR3 loop reads CASSFSGANVLTF. DNA for the CDR3: TGTGCCAGCAGTTTTAGTGGGGCCAACGTCCTGACTTTC. This rearrangement joins TRBV27 to TRBJ2-6; D is unclear. Per the germline V gene, CDR1 is MNHEY and CDR2 is SMNVEV (reference sequence). CDR3 length: 13 amino acids. Trimming shortened V by 3 bases and J by 3 bases, and 3 bases separated the two germline ends. Using reference TRBV27 and TRBJ2-6 for the parts outside the CDR3, the full variable domain is EAQVTQNPRYLITVTGKKLTVTCSQNMNHEYMSWYRQDPGLGLRQIYYSMNVEVTDKGDVPEGYKVSRKEKRNFPLILESPSPNQTSLYFCASSFSGANVLTFGAGSRLTVL.

The rearrangement joins TRBV19 to TRBJ2-7; 12 bases map to TRBD2. The germline V gene has CDR1 LNHDA and CDR2 SQIVND (reference sequence). J was trimmed by 0 bases and V by 6 bases; bases with no gene match: 9. The CDR3 has 17 residues. As DNA, the CDR3 is TGTGCCAGTAGGAGCCCCCTAGCGGGAGGGGACTCCTACGAGCAGTACTTC. Translating gives CASRSPLAGGDSYEQYF.

The chain is built from TRBV5-1 and TRBJ2-1; TRBD2 matches at 9 bases. Losses at the gene ends were 4 bases for V and 8 bases for J; bases not matched to a gene: 10. The length of the CDR3 is 15 residues. Germline V CDR1 and CDR2: SGHRS, YFSETQ. CDR3 region: CASSRESGRPHEQFF. In nucleotides, the CDR3 is TGCGCCAGCAGCCGGGAGAGCGGGAGGCCCCATGAGCAGTTCTTC.

The chain employs TRBV23-1 and TRBJ1-2, with D possibly TRBD1 on 5 matching bases. TRBV23-1 is an ORF for which the function is uncertain. Trimming removed 7 bases from V and 5 bases from J, with 17 bases in between. This CDR3 is built from 14 residues. CDR3 sequence: CASTIQPQGYGYTF. DNA for the CDR3: TGCGCCAGCACCATCCAACCCCAGGGTTATGGCTACACCTTC.

The rearrangement links TRBV11-2 to TRBJ2-3; no definite D call. The germline gives CDR1 SGHAT, CDR2 FQNNGV. CDR3 length: 13 amino acids. Trimming removed 0 bases at V and 4 bases at J, with 5 bases between. This chain's CDR3 is CASSLDLADTQYF. As DNA, the CDR3 is TGTGCCAGCAGCTTAGATCTCGCAGATACGCAGTATTTT.

The J gene is TRBJ1-1, the V gene TRBV28; 7 positions match TRBD1. Looked up from germline, CDR1 is MDHEN and CDR2 is SYDVKM. The V gene end was trimmed by 6 bases and the J gene end by 1 base; junction bases not matched to a gene: 5. The CDR3 is made up of 14 amino acids. The CDR3 DNA reads TGTGCCAGCAGCCACGGGACAGCGAACACTGAAGCTTTCTTT. It encodes CASSHGTANTEAFF.

J is TRBJ1-1 and V is TRBV18; TRBD1 matches at 7 bases. Germline V gene data show CDR1 as KGHSH and CDR2 as LQKENI. This CDR3 region has 15 residues. V shed 5 bases and J 3 bases; nucleotides not matched to a gene: 9. The CDR3 region has the DNA TGTGCCAGCTCAGCCAAGACAGGGTCCGACACTGAAGCTTTCTTT. Translated: CASSAKTGSDTEAFF.

The chain employs TRBV28 and TRBJ2-1, with D uncertain. The germline CDR1 and CDR2 sequences are MDHEN and SYDVKM. The CDR3 contains 15 residues. Trimming stripped 3 bases from V and 7 bases from J, with 16 bases between. CDR3 bases: TGTGCCAGCAGTTTTAAGGCTAGAGTTCAAAATGAGCAGTTCTTC. Amino acids: CASSFKARVQNEQFF.

V usage is TRBV20-1 and J usage is TRBJ2-1; D possibly corresponds to TRBD2 (6 bases). The CDR3 has 14 amino acids. Trimming cost V 3 bases and J 10 bases, with 19 bases left between them. The germline V gene encodes CDR1 DFQATT and CDR2 SNEGSKA (reference sequence). DNA of the CDR3: TGCAGTGCTAGTGGGTCGGGAGAAGTTAACGAGCAGTTCTTC. This encodes CSASGSGEVNEQFF.

The gene calls are TRBV28 and TRBJ2-1; D perhaps matches TRBD2 (6 bases). This CDR3 has 19 amino acids. V shed 2 bases and J shed 0 bases, with 20 bases lying between them. Per germline, CDR1 MDHEN and CDR2 SYDVKM. In nucleotides, the CDR3 is TGTGCCAGCAGTTTAATCCTTGGATTAGCGGAGATCTCCTACAATGAGCAGTTCTTC. It encodes CASSLILGLAEISYNEQFF.

This clone was found once. The gene calls are TRBV11-3 and TRBJ2-2, with 7 positions matching TRBD2. Germline CDR1 reads SGHNT; CDR2 reads YENEEA. Trimming removed 1 base from V and 7 bases from J; junction bases left unmatched: 9. This CDR3 contains 16 residues. As DNA, the CDR3 is TGTGCCAGCAGCTTAGCGGCTAGCGGTGTAGGCGGGGAGCTGTTTTTT. Protein sequence: CASSLAASGVGGELFF.

To note about this clone: This same CDR3 is encoded by further DNA sequences in the sample. The rearrangement uses TRBV28 and TRBJ1-5, with 7 bases matching TRBD1. CDR1 and CDR2 from the germline V gene are MDHEN and SYDVKM. The V gene end was trimmed by 5 bases and the J gene end by 3 bases; junction bases not matched to a gene: 1. The CDR3 extends over 13 amino acids. CDR3 sequence reads: CASSGTANQPQHF. The CDR3 nucleotides are TGTGCCAGCAGTGGGACAGCCAATCAGCCCCAGCATTTT.

The CDR3 here is CASVQGAAGVYVQFF. CDR3 bases: TGTGCCAGCGTCCAAGGGGCAGCGGGAGTTTATGTGCAGTTCTTC. This chain links TRBV7-6 with TRBJ2-1, with TRBD2 identical over 8 bases. CDR3 size: 15 residues. V shed 8 bases and J 12 bases; nucleotides not matched to a gene: 18. Germline CDR1 is SGHVS and CDR2 is FNYEAQ.

CDR3 amino acids: CAWSAPGLAGGYEQYF. CDR3 sequence (DNA): TGTGCCTGGAGTGCCCCCGGACTAGCGGGGGGCTACGAGCAGTACTTC. This chain connects TRBV30 to TRBJ2-7; TRBD2 matches at 14 bases. This CDR3 is 16 amino acids long. The V gene end was trimmed by 1 base and the J gene end by 3 bases; junction bases not matched to a gene: 5. Germline CDR1 and CDR2: GTSNPN and SVGIG (reference sequence).

The V and J genes are TRBV5-4 and TRBJ1-2, with D possibly TRBD1 on 6 matching bases. Germline loops: CDR1 SGHNT, CDR2 YYREEE (reference sequence). With 3 bases removed from V and 6 bases from J, the gap between germline ends came to 15 bases. The CDR3 sequence is 14 residues long. The CDR3 DNA follows: TGTGCCAGCAGCTACTTACAGGGTTGGGATGGCTACACCTTC. This codes for CASSYLQGWDGYTF.